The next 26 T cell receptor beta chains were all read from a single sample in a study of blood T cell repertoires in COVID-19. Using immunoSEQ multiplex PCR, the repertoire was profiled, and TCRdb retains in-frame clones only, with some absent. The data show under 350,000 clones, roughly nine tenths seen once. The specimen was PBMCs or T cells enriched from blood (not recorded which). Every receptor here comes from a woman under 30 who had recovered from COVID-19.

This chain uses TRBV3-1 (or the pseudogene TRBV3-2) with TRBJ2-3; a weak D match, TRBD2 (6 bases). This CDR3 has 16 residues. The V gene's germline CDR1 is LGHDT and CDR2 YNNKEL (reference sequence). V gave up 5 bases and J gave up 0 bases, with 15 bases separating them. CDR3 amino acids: CASSSPRTTSTDTQYF. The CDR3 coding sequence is TGTGCCAGCAGCTCCCCGCGGACTACGAGCACAGATACGCAGTATTTT.

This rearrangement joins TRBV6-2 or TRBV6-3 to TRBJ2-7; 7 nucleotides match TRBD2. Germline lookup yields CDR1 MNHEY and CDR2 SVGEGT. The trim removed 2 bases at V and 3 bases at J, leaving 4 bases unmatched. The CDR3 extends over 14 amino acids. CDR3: CASSYRDYDYEQYF. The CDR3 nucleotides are TGTGCCAGCAGTTACCGGGACTACGACTACGAGCAGTACTTC.

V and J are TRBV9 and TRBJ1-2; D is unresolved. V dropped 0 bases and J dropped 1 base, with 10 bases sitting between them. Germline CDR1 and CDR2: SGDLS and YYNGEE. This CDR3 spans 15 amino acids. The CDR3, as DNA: TGTGCCAGCAGCGTAGATGCCAGAAGTAACTATGGCTACACCTTC. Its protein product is CASSVDARSNYGYTF.

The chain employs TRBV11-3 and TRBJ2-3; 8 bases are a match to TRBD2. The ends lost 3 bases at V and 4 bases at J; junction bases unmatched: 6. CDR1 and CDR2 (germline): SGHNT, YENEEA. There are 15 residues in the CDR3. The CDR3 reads CASSFTRLASDTQYF. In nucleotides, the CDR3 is TGTGCCAGCAGCTTTACCCGACTAGCGTCAGATACGCAGTATTTT.

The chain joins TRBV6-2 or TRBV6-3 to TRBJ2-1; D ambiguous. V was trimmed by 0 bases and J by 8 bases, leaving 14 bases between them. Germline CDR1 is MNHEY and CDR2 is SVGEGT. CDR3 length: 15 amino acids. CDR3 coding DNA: TGTGCCAGCAGTTACTCTTTCGGTCTGAGCGATGAGCAGTTCTTC. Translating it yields CASSYSFGLSDEQFF.

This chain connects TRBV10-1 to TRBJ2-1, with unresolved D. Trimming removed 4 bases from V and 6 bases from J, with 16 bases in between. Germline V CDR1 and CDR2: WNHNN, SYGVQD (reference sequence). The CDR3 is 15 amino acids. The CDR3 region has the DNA TGCGCCAGCAGTGTAGACCCAACTACGGGCAATGAGCAGTTCTTC. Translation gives CASSVDPTTGNEQFF.

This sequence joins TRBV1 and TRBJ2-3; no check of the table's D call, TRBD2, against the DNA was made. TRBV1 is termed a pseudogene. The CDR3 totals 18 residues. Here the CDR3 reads CTSSRGLAGGASTDTQYF. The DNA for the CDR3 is TGCACCAGCAGCCGCGGACTAGCGGGGGGCGCCAGCACAGATACGCAGTATTTT.

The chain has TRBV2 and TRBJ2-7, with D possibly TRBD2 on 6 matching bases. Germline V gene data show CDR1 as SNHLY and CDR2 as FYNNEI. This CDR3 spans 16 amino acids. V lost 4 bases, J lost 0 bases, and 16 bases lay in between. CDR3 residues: CASSVEGRPLSYEQYF. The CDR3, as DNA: TGTGCCAGCAGTGTGGAGGGGAGGCCCCTCTCCTACGAGCAGTACTTC.

The CDR3 DNA follows: TGTGCCTGGAGAGCCGGCTCCTACAATGAGCAGTTCTTC. This sequence encodes CAWRAGSYNEQFF. V and J are TRBV30 and TRBJ2-1; D is ambiguous. The germline V gene encodes CDR1 GTSNPN and CDR2 SVGIG (reference sequence). V gave up 3 bases and J gave up 0 bases, with 6 bases separating them. This CDR3 comprises 13 residues.

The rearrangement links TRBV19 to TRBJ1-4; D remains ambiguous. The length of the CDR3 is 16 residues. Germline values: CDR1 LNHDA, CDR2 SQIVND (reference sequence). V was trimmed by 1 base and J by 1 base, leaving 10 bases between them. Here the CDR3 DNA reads TGTGCCAGTAGTATAGGAGGCGGGTTAACTAATGAAAAACTGTTTTTT. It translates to CASSIGGGLTNEKLFF.

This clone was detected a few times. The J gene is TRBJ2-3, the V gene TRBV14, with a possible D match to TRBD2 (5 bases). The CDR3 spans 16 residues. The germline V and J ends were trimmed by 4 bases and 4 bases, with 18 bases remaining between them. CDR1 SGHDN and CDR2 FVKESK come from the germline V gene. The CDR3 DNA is TGTGCCAGCAGCCTACTAGGACGCCAACGAGCAGATACGCAGTATTTT. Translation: CASSLLGRQRADTQYF.

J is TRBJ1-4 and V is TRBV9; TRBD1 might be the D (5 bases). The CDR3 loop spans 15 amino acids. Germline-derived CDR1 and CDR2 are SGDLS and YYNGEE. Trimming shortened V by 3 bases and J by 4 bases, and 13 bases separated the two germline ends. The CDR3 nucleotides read TGTGCCAGCAGCGCGGGGTGGGGGGTTAATGAAAAACTGTTTTTT. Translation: CASSAGWGVNEKLFF.

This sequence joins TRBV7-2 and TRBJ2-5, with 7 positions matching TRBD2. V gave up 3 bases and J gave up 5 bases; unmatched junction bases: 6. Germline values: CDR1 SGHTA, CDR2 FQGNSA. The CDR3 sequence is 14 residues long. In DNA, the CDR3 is TGTGCCAGCAGCTTCCGACTAGCTGCGGAGACCCAGTACTTC. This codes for CASSFRLAAETQYF.

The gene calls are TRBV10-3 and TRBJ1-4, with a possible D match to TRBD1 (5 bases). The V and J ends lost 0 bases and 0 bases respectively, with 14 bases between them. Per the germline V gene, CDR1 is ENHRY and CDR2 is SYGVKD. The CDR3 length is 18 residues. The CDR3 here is CAISESFWQGATNEKLFF. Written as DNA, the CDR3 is TGTGCCATCAGTGAGTCTTTCTGGCAGGGTGCAACTAATGAAAAACTGTTTTTT.

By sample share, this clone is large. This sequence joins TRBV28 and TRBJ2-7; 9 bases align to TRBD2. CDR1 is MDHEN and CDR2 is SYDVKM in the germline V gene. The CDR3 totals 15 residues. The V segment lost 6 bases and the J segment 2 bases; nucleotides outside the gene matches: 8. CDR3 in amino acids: CASRPPTSGPYEQYF. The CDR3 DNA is TGTGCCAGCAGGCCTCCCACTAGCGGGCCCTACGAGCAGTACTTC.

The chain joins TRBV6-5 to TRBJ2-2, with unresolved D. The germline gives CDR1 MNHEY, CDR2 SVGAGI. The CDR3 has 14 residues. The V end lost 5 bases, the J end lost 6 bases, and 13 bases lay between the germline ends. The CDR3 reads CASSPQVVAGELFF. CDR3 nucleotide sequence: TGTGCCAGCAGTCCGCAGGTTGTTGCCGGGGAGCTGTTTTTT.

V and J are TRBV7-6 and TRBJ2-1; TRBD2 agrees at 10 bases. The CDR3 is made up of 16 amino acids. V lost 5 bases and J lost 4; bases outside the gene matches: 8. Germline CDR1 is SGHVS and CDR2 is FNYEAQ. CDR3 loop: CASSLDGLAAYNEQFF. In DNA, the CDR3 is TGTGCCAGCAGCCTTGATGGACTAGCGGCTTACAATGAGCAGTTCTTC. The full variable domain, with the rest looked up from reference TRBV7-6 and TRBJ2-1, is GAGVSQSPRYKVTKRGQDVALRCDPISGHVSLYWYRQALGQGPEFLTYFNYEAQQDKSGLPNDRFSAERPEGSISTLTIQRTEQRDSAMYRCASSLDGLAAYNEQFFGPGTRLTVL.

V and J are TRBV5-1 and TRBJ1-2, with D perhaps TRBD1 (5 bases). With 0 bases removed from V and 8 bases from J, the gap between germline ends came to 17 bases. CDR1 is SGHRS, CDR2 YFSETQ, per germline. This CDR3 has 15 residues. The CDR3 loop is CASSLDPDTEGGYTF. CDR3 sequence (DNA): TGCGCCAGCAGCTTGGACCCGGACACTGAAGGCGGCTACACCTTC. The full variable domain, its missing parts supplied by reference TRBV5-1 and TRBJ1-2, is KAGVTQTPRYLIKTRGQQVTLSCSPISGHRSVSWYQQTPGQGLQFLFEYFSETQRNKGNFPGRFSGRQFSNSRSEMNVSTLELGDSALYLCASSLDPDTEGGYTFGSGTRLTVV.

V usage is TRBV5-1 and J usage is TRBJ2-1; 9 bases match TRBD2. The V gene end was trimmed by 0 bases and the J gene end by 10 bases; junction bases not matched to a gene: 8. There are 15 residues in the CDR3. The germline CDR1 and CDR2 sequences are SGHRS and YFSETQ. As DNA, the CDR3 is TGCGCCAGCAGCTTGGAGTTGCGGGAGGGTAGCGAGCAGTTCTTC. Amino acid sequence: CASSLELREGSEQFF.

The CDR3 coding sequence is TGTGCCAGCAGTCGGGACAGAGGAGGGAATGAGCAGTTCTTC. Amino acid sequence: CASSRDRGGNEQFF. This chain uses TRBV27 with TRBJ2-1, with TRBD1 as a possible D gene (7 bases). V gave up 5 bases and J gave up 7 bases, with 15 bases separating them. The CDR3 sequence is 14 residues long. Germline-derived CDR1 and CDR2 are MNHEY and SMNVEV (reference sequence).

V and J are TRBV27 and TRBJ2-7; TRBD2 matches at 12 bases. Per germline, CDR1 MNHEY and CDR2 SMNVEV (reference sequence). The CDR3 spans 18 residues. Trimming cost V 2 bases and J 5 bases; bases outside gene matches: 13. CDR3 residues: CASSLRPRTSGTTHEQYF. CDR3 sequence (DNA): TGTGCCAGCAGTTTACGCCCCCGGACTAGCGGGACAACACACGAGCAGTACTTC.

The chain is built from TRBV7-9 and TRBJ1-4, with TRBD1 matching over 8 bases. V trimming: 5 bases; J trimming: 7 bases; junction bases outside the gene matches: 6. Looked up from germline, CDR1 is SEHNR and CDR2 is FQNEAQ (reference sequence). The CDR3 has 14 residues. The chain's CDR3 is CASSDRGPIEKLFF. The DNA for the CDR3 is TGTGCCAGCAGCGACAGGGGACCAATTGAAAAACTGTTTTTT.

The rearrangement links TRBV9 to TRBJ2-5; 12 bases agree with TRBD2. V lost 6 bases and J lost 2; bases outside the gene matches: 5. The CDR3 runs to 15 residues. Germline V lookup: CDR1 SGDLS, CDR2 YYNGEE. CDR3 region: CASTTSGGLQETQYF. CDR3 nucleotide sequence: TGTGCCAGCACCACTAGCGGGGGGCTTCAAGAGACCCAGTACTTC.

The DNA of the CDR3 is TGTGCCAGCAGTTACCCGGTGCGGGGGGCGGTTGGCTACACCTTC. Residues: CASSYPVRGAVGYTF. The rearrangement joins TRBV6-2 or TRBV6-3 to TRBJ1-2; weak D call: TRBD1 (6 bases). The CDR3 covers 15 residues. V was clipped by 2 bases and J by 7 bases, with 17 bases between them. Germline V CDR1 and CDR2: MNHEY, SVGEGT.

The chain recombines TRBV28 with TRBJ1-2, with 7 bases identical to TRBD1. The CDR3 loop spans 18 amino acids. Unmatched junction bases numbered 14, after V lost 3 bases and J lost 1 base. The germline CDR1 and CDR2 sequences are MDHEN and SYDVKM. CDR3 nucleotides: TGTGCCAGCAGTTTGACGGGTGGAGGGGGCATAGTTAACTATGGCTACACCTTC. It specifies CASSLTGGGGIVNYGYTF.

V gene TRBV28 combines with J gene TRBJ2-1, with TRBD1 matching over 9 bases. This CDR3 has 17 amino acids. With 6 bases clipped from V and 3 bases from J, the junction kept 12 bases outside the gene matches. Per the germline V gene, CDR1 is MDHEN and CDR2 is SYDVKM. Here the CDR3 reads CASSSWDRDPRYNEQFF. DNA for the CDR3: TGTGCCAGCAGCTCCTGGGACAGGGATCCGCGCTACAATGAGCAGTTCTTC. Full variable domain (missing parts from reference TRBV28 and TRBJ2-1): DVKVTQSSRYLVKRTGEKVFLECVQDMDHENMFWYRQDPGLGLRLIYFSYDVKMKEKGDIPEGYSVSREKKERFSLILESASTNQTSMYLCASSSWDRDPRYNEQFFGPGTRLTVL.